This entry features one T cell receptor beta chain sequence. Its antigen is still unknown. The protocol was immunoSEQ multiplex PCR, while the TCRdb copy is restricted to in-frame clones and leaves out a portion. Among roughly 5,300 clones, about 68% were seen once, and the ten largest hold 6% to 7.5%. This sample was included in a study of immune evolution from preneoplasia to lung adenocarcinoma. Study-wide context: HLA loss of heterozygosity: roughly 7.5% AIS, about 15% MIA, roughly 30% ADC, none AAH.

CDR1 SNHLY and CDR2 FYNNEI come from the germline V gene. CDR3 length: 16 residues. V was clipped by 10 bases and J by 4 bases, with 22 bases between them. Study observations and caveats: Highest clonality occurred in KRAS-mutant, not EGFR-mutant or double wild-type, nodules. Normal lung had the highest top T cell clone frequencies.

Sequenced: FFPE lung adenocarcinoma in situ tissue. This rearrangement joins TRBV2 to TRBJ1-4; no reliable D call. This sequence was found in a person aged 60 to 80 with lung adenocarcinoma. The CDR3 DNA follows: TGTGCCACCGCGAGGGTCGGGTTGAGCGGTAATGAAAAACTGTTTTTT. This sequence encodes CATARVGLSGNEKLFF.